The 9 T cell receptor beta chains below all came from one sample that was sequenced in a study of CD8+CD57+ T cells in acquired aplastic anemia. Researchers used genomic DNA as the template to profile TCR beta VDJ and CDR3. TCRdb redid the calling of the reads with MiXCR, one entry per CDR3 protein. Among some 180,000 distinct CDR3 sequences, about half were seen once, and the ten largest hold around 13%. Patients selected for sequencing had displayed CD8+CD57+ cell expansion by flow cytometry. Sequencing was performed on sorted CD4+, CD8+, or CD8+CD57+ T cells (not recorded which) from PBMCs. The receptors derive from a human donor with aplastic anemia.

A word on this clonotype: A junction end diverges from the germline sequence, so it may reflect a read error. V usage is TRBV6-1 and J usage is TRBJ2-3, with 9 nucleotides matching TRBD2. The CDR3 runs to 20 residues. Germline CDR1 is MNHNS and CDR2 is SASEGT. The CDR3 DNA sequence: TGTGCCAGCAGTGACCGAGGCTCGACTGGCGGGGGGGCCGGCACAGATACGCAGTGTTTT. It codes for CASSDRGSTGGGAGTDTQCF.

This clonotype appeared many times. J is TRBJ2-1 and V is TRBV6-1; no firm D call. The CDR3 spans 13 residues. V lost 3 bases, J lost 7 bases, and 10 bases lay in between. Germline CDR1 MNHNS, CDR2 SASEGT. The CDR3 spells CASSDQGGNEQFF. The CDR3 region has the DNA TGTGCCAGCAGTGACCAAGGCGGTAATGAGCAGTTCTTC.

This clonotype occurred many times. The rearrangement links TRBV6-2 or TRBV6-3 to TRBJ2-3; D ambiguous. The CDR3 length is 15 residues. The germline gives CDR1 MNHEY, CDR2 SVGEGT. Between the trimmed V and J ends, which lost 0 bases and 2 bases, there was a span of 9 bases. CDR3 sequence: CASSYSRGDTDTQYF. The DNA of the CDR3 is TGTGCCAGCAGTTACTCGAGAGGAGACACAGATACGCAGTATTTT.

CDR3 in amino acids: CASSLDYEDGYTF. The CDR3 nucleotides read TGCGCCAGCAGCTTGGACTATGAGGATGGCTACACCTTC. The gene calls are TRBV5-1 and TRBJ1-2; the D is unclear. Per the germline V gene, CDR1 is SGHRS and CDR2 is YFSETQ. V lost 0 bases to trimming and J lost 6 bases, with 9 bases between them. The length of the CDR3 is 13 residues.

At least ten counts were recorded for this clonotype. The V and J genes are TRBV6-5 and TRBJ1-2; D call uncertain. Germline assignment: CDR1 MNHEY and CDR2 SVGAGI. The CDR3 spans 11 residues. In DNA form, the CDR3 reads TGTGCTACGGACGGAACCTATGGCTACACCTTC. This sequence encodes CATDGTYGYTF.

The chain links TRBV5-5 to TRBJ2-7; TRBD1 matches at 10 bases. Trimming took 2 bases from V and 3 from J; bases not matched to a gene: 5. The CDR3 runs to 15 residues. Per germline, CDR1 SGHKS and CDR2 YYEKEE (reference sequence). The CDR3 DNA reads TGTGCCAGCAGCTTCGGGACAGGGGTCGACTACGAGCAGTACTTC. This gives the protein CASSFGTGVDYEQYF.

This clonotype was observed many times. The V and J genes are TRBV3-1 and TRBJ1-6; D unresolved. The CDR3 consists of 14 residues. Between the trimmed V and J ends, which lost 3 bases and 10 bases, there was a span of 13 bases. Germline V CDR1 and CDR2: LGHDT, YNNKEL (reference sequence). This CDR3 reads CASSQSSEHSPLHF. DNA of the CDR3: TGTGCCAGCAGCCAGAGCTCTGAGCACTCACCCCTCCACTTT.

As regards this clonotype: A read error may explain this, as a much larger clone is one base away. This chain uses TRBV4-2 with TRBJ2-3; D possibly corresponds to TRBD1 (6 bases). Trimming cost V 7 bases and J 4 bases, with 18 bases left between them. The length of the CDR3 is 15 residues. Germline V gene data show CDR1 as LGHNA and CDR2 as YNFKEQ. In DNA form, the CDR3 reads TGTGCCAGCACCCTCGGGACACAGCGCGCAGATACGCAGTATTTT. As protein: CASTLGTQRADTQYF.

The chain links TRBV9 to TRBJ1-2, with D unclear. Germline values: CDR1 SGDLS, CDR2 YYNGEE. This CDR3 is built from 13 residues. V was pared by 1 base and J by 3 bases, with 7 bases between. CDR3 sequence reads: CASSVNGDYGYTF. In DNA, the CDR3 is TGTGCCAGCAGCGTAAATGGCGACTATGGCTACACCTTC.